The 10 T cell receptor beta chains reported below all come from one sample, sequenced in a study of cytomegalovirus exposure and HLA in healthy donors. Primers: 60 Vbeta forward and 13 Jbeta reverse. Clones were read by immunoSEQ multiplex PCR, and TCRdb kept only the in-frame ones, dropping some. This table has about 150,000 clones, over 65% appearing once. Sequencing used PBMCs. Source of these receptors: a man aged 35 to 55 in good health and CMV-seropositive.

CDR3 sequence (DNA): TGTGCCAGCAGTTACCGAACGGACAGAACTGAAGCTTTCTTT. Its translation: CASSYRTDRTEAFF. The chain recombines TRBV6-5 with TRBJ1-1, with a tentative D call TRBD1 (6 bases). The CDR3 runs to 14 residues. Per the germline V gene, CDR1 is MNHEY and CDR2 is SVGAGI. Deletions cut 2 bases from V and 5 bases from J, with 12 bases between.

This clone was observed a few times. This sequence joins TRBV7-9 and TRBJ2-1; tentative D call: TRBD2 (5 bases). V lost 4 bases and J 3 bases, leaving 10 bases between the germline ends. The CDR3 is made up of 14 amino acids. Germline CDR1 SEHNR, CDR2 FQNEAQ (reference sequence). The CDR3 here is CASSSRSGYNEQFF. Written as DNA, the CDR3 is TGTGCCAGCAGCTCCCGGAGCGGCTACAATGAGCAGTTCTTC.

A few counts support this clone. The chain links TRBV28 to TRBJ1-2, with D hard to call. From germline, CDR1 is MDHEN and CDR2 SYDVKM. CDR3 length equals 11 residues. V was shortened by 6 bases and J by 8 bases, with 10 bases between the two germline ends. CDR3 sequence reads: CASSPREGYTF. CDR3 in DNA: TGTGCCAGCAGCCCTCGTGAGGGCTACACCTTC.

The rearrangement joins TRBV11-3 to TRBJ2-1, with D perhaps TRBD1 (8 bases). The CDR3 consists of 15 residues. V shed 5 bases and J shed 5 bases, with 16 bases lying between them. Germline V gene lookup returns CDR1 SGHNT and CDR2 YENEEA. The chain's CDR3 is CASSRGQGGNNEQFF. In DNA, the CDR3 is TGTGCCAGCAGCCGTGGACAGGGAGGGAACAATGAGCAGTTCTTC.

The rearrangement links TRBV5-6 to TRBJ2-6, with D unresolved. CDR3 length equals 18 residues. The germline V gene encodes CDR1 SGHDT and CDR2 YYEEEE. The germline V and J ends were trimmed by 1 base and 0 bases, with 14 bases remaining between them. The CDR3 DNA reads as TGTGCCAGCAGCTTGTTCGAGTCGTGGAGCTCTGGGGCCAACGTCCTGACTTTC. Translated, it gives CASSLFESWSSGANVLTF.

The chain carries TRBV4-2 and TRBJ1-2; D not certain. The CDR3 spans 15 residues. Germline V gene data show CDR1 as LGHNA and CDR2 as YNFKEQ. The V end lost 4 bases, the J end lost 2 bases, and 14 bases lay between the germline ends. The CDR3 is CASSPDRGGNYGYTF. As DNA, the CDR3 is TGTGCCAGCAGCCCTGACCGGGGAGGGAACTATGGCTACACCTTC.

This chain joins TRBV5-1 and TRBJ1-5, with TRBD1 matching over 8 bases. Germline values: CDR1 SGHRS, CDR2 YFSETQ. Unmatched junction bases numbered 3, after V lost 5 bases and J lost 5 bases. There are 13 residues in the CDR3. The CDR3 protein is CASSRDRYQPQHF. The CDR3 DNA follows: TGCGCCAGCAGTCGGGACAGGTATCAGCCCCAGCATTTT.

The chain joins TRBV7-9 to TRBJ2-3; a possible D gene is TRBD2 (5 bases). CDR1 is SEHNR and CDR2 is FQNEAQ in the germline V gene (reference sequence). The ends were cut back, 5 bases at V and 0 bases at J, with 6 bases in the middle. This CDR3 comprises 13 residues. The CDR3 sequence: CASSRGSTDTQYF. Written as DNA, the CDR3 is TGTGCCAGCAGCCGCGGGAGCACAGATACGCAGTATTTT.

V and J are TRBV5-7 and TRBJ2-4, with 7 bases matching TRBD1. TRBV5-7 is sorted into the ORF group, with uncertain function. The V segment lost 4 bases and the J segment 1 base; nucleotides outside the gene matches: 5. The CDR3 length is 15 residues. CDR3 region: CASSITDRAKNIQYF. DNA of the CDR3: TGTGCCAGCAGCATTACGGACAGGGCCAAAAACATTCAGTACTTC.

The chain recombines TRBV5-8 with TRBJ1-5; D is undetermined. The CDR3 extends over 15 amino acids. Between the trimmed V and J ends, which lost 4 bases and 0 bases, there was a span of 11 bases. Per germline, CDR1 SGHTS and CDR2 YDEGEE. The CDR3 region is CASSPRVLSNQPQHF. DNA of the CDR3: TGTGCCAGCAGCCCTCGAGTGCTTAGCAATCAGCCCCAGCATTTT.